Given below is one TCR beta chain in context. Its antigen specificity is not known. No base qualities exist here, and no much larger clone lies one base off it. These data are taken from a study of T cell responses to AZD1222 COVID-19 vaccine (dated by TCRdb to the early 2020s). The study in broad terms: TCR sequencing covered approximately 230 trial participants: 200 to 210 given two doses of AZD1222 and about 26 given two doses of MenACWY control vaccine. Trial participants were enrolled by age into 18-55, 56-69 and 70-plus year subgroups, with about 150, 28 and 57 TCR-sequenced participants respectively. The investigation overall reported the following: Conclusions about previously exposed vaccinees were limited because only 6 or 7 AZD1222 recipients were SARS-CoV-2 seropositive at baseline. The 56-69-year group was small, and its depth increase did not reach significance, likely because of low power. Reportedly, almost half of the unique spike-specific TCRs recognized epitopes lying outside the regions that are mutated in the B.1.351 and B.1.1.7 variants. Spike-specific TCR breadth and depth rose significantly after two AZD1222 doses compared with day 0 and with MenACWY recipients. Because no samples from the day 14 peak response were available, repertoires could be characterized only after the peak T cell response. Participants were mostly white British, with more females than males. The authors suggested clonal diversity may have been underestimated. Vaccine-associated CD4 TCRs spanned the whole spike protein, with dominant responses in regions 160-218 and 743-854.

Read against the paper, the sample's time point label means: about 28 days (+/-7) after the second vaccine dose. Because spike-specific TCR depth and breadth did not differ between the two schedules, AZD1222 recipients who got a second dose at roughly 4 weeks were pooled with those who got a second dose at roughly 12 weeks. Vaccinee samples were obtained from the UK trials COV001 and COV002, which included a single-blind randomized controlled phase 2/3 trial of AZD1222 (ChAdOx1 nCoV-19) in healthy adults. Trial participant PBMC samples were collected at day 0 and day 28 after the second dose for TCRbeta chain sequencing. The CDR3 regions of human TCRbeta chains were analyzed by immunosequencing. Processing in the source paper ran as follows. TCRs in the repertoires were matched against a reference library of SARS-CoV-2-specific TCRs that had been generated with the MIRA antigen-specificity platform. Breadth meant the fraction of unique TCRs that were SARS-CoV-2-associated, whereas depth meant the fraction of total T cells that were SARS-CoV-2-associated. Each spike-specific TCR was assigned to its reactive spike region and to a CD4 or CD8 class using the MIRA data. Log10-transformed breadth and depth values were compared by one-way ANOVA with Sidak's multiple comparisons tests. TCRdb obtained this table from immuneACCESS and retained in-frame rearrangements with V and J assigned. These tables miss some clones; where compared with another copy, unresolved V genes account for less than half of the shortfall, and the remainder is unexplained. Clonal size and the V and J genes are those of that table, whereas D and trimming came from the DNA. The table for this sample lists some 98,000 clones; about 88% of them were counted only once. The leading ten clones occupy more than 15% of the sample.

The V and J ends are trimmed by 3 bases and 1 base, leaving 10 bases between them. The CDR3 holds 15 amino acids from the cysteine to the phenylalanine. The read is trimmed to its CDR3 DNA, 45 bases read in frame from base 1. The germline V gene (reference sequence) specifies LGHDT as CDR1 and YNNKEL as CDR2. Recombination joined TRBV3-1 (or the pseudogene TRBV3-2) with TRBJ1-5; perhaps TRBD1 is the D gene, with 5 bases matching. The specimen was peripheral blood, collected 28 days after the second AZD1222 dose. This TCR came from an adult who received the AZD1222 COVID-19 vaccine. The DNA is as follows: TGTGCCAGCAGCCAGGACATATGGAGCAATCAGCCCCAGCATTTT. Its translation reads: CASSQDIWSNQPQHF.